What follows describes a single T cell receptor beta chain. The target of this receptor is not known. It has no much larger one-base neighbor in the sample; base qualities were not kept. This entry is derived from a study of shared clonotypes between healthy human individuals (dated by TCRdb to between 2020 and 2021). Background on the whole study: The cohort included a few men and two women between 18 and 49 years of age. For each donor, CD4 naive and CD4 memory were each given three plates, CD8 naive was given two plates, and CD8 memory was given one plate. Blood TCR repertoires of about 5 healthy adults were deeply sequenced to estimate repertoire size and the extent of clonotype sharing between individuals. To increase sequencing depth and limit assay-specific biases, TCR repertoire library preparation and sequencing were carried out by different laboratories using diverse techniques. Each donor's leukapheresis produced roughly between roughly 0.85 and 10 billion PBMCs.

TCR CDR3 regions were amplified from genomic DNA by multiplex PCR using the deep immunoSEQ assay. Extracted genomic DNA from each cell subset was distributed evenly across all wells of several immunoSEQ 96-well plates, and each plate was treated as a replicate. For sorted subsets, roughly 0.2 ug genomic DNA, equal to tens of thousands of T cell genomes, was loaded into each replicate PCR. Purified libraries were measured with a Qubit 3.0 fluorometer, size-checked on a Bioanalyzer 2100, and measured again with the KAPA Library Quantification kit. A separate single-read 150-cycle Illumina NextSeq 550 flow cell was used to sequence each immunoSEQ 96-well plate. In the paper's pipeline: The immunoSEQ output contained only junctional sequences without quality scores, so filtering could not match that applied to full-length reads. Sequences were annotated with PyIR, a Python wrapper for IgBLAST v1.9, and V/J genes and CDR3 were assigned using IMGT germline references. Reads were removed for weak V/J assignments (E-value above 1e-6), missing CDR3, stop codons, out-of-frame junctions, or ambiguous translated residues. V3J clonotypes were defined by identical inferred V gene, J gene, and CDR3 amino acid sequence. Percentage overlap between repertoires was calculated by dividing the number of shared unique clonotypes by the size of the smaller repertoire. RTK rarefaction, the Chao1 estimator, and Recon v2.1 estimates of unobserved clonotypes were used to assess repertoire richness. Generation probabilities for all TCRbeta clonotypes obtained by the gDNA method from four donors were computed using OLGA. What TCRdb holds here is the immuneACCESS table cut down to in-frame rearrangements. Part of the clones is not present; checked against another copy, under half of the missing clones reflect an unresolved V gene, and the others are unexplained. V and J calls and clone size are as listed in that table; D and trimming were resolved from the DNA. This sample is represented by 2 million to 2.5 million clones; more than 85% of them were singletons. 0.36% of the sample is in the top ten clones.

CDR1 and CDR2 were assigned from the germline V gene as SGHTA and FQGNSA. The trim is 5 bases for V and 0 bases for J, with a gap of 8 bases between the germline ends. There are 13 amino acids in the CDR3, from cysteine to phenylalanine inclusive. Only the CDR3 DNA stays, 39 bases, in frame from base 1. On the study overall, not on this receptor specifically: Clonotypes shared by all four sorted-subset donors showed higher generation probabilities than non-shared clonotypes. Rarefaction of sorted-subset datasets indicated incomplete sequencing despite the large sequencing depth. Roughly 5% of naive CD4, around 4% of naive CD8, 2.3% of memory CD4, and 0.4% of memory CD8 clonotypes were shared across several donors. Because the study included only a small number of donors, the genetic and exposure-history diversity represented was limited. Naive subsets generally had larger estimated clonotype richness than memory subsets did. Based on pairwise subsampling, the degree of clonotype sharing among donors was expected to be affected by sequencing depth. Sampling was restricted to blood, and TCR repertoires in tissue are likely to differ from TCR repertoires in blood.

The donors were healthy, HIV-negative adults with no recently reported acute infections or vaccinations. Every donor was a Caucasian adult residing in Nashville, Tennessee, USA. Magnetic negative selection was used to enrich CD4+ T cells, after which naive cells were positively selected on CD45RA and the negative fraction became the memory subset. After blood collection by leukapheresis, PBMCs were isolated using Ficoll-Histopaque density gradient centrifugation and then cryopreserved in the vapor phase of liquid nitrogen. Analytical flow cytometry was used to check the purity and quantity of every magnetically sorted T cell population. From each sorted fraction, genomic DNA was isolated and quantified by UV absorbance on a Nanodrop 2000c.

The V and J segments used are TRBV7-2 and TRBJ2-7; confidence is insufficient to name the D gene. Sequenced sample: naive CD4+ T cells from PBMCs. The label giving this sample's cell subset or site can be read as: CD45RA+ positively selected. This receptor was taken from a man between 18 and 35 years old in good health. Some clones in this sample may be carry-over from other donors' samples. The CDR3 region reads CASSIASSYEQYF. The nucleotides read TGTGCCAGCAGCATCGCCAGCTCCTACGAGCAGTACTTC.